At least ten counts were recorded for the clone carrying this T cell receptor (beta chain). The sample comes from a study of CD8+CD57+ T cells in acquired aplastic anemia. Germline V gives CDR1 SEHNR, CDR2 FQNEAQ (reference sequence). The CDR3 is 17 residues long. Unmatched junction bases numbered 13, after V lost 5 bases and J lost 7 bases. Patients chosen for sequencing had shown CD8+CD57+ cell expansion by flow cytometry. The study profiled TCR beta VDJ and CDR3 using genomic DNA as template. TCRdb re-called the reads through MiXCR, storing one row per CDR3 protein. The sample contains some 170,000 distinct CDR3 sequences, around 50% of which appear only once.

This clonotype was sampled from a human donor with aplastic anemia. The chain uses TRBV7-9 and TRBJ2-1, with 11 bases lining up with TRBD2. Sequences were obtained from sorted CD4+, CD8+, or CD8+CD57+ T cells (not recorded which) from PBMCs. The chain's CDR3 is CASSPRLLSGGANEQFF. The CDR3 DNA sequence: TGTGCCAGCAGCCCTAGGCTCCTTAGCGGGGGGGCTAATGAGCAGTTCTTC.